This T cell receptor (beta chain) was identified in a study of blood T cell repertoires in COVID-19. The germline V gene has CDR1 LGHDT and CDR2 YNNKEL (reference sequence). There are 14 residues in the CDR3. V gave up 6 bases and J gave up 0 bases, with 11 bases separating them. Some clones are missing from TCRdb's copy, which holds only in-frame ones; the method was immunoSEQ multiplex PCR. The top ten hold 6.5% to 9.5% of the sample, which has 120,000 or so clones, roughly 80% seen once. The chain has TRBV3-1 (or the pseudogene TRBV3-2) and TRBJ1-1; D is possibly TRBD1 (6 bases). This TCR was sampled from a human donor in a cohort sampled during active COVID-19. The specimen sequenced was peripheral blood. The CDR3 region is CASRGRGMNTEAFF. The CDR3, as DNA: TGTGCCAGCAGGGGCAGGGGTATGAACACTGAAGCTTTCTTT.